The next 2 T cell receptor beta chains were all read from a single sample in a study of T cell repertoires in cytomegalovirus infection. TCRdb used MiXCR to reprocess the reads, holding one entry per CDR3 protein. The table has about 480,000 distinct CDR3 sequences, 30% to 40% seen once. For these TCRs, the target antigens are not known. The specimen was cultured PBMCs, collected from culture after CMV antigen stimulation. These receptor sequences come from a human donor in good health (CMV status not recorded). Some clones in this sample may be carry-over from other donors' samples.

Only a few counts were recorded for this clonotype. The J gene is TRBJ1-5, the V gene TRBV6-1, with D possibly being TRBD1 (6 bases). V was shortened by 6 bases and J by 0 bases, with 12 bases between the two germline ends. The CDR3 has 15 residues. The germline V gene has CDR1 MNHNS and CDR2 SASEGT. CDR3 DNA: TGTGCCAGCAGGATTTGGACAGATAGCAATCAGCCCCAGCATTTT. Translated, it gives CASRIWTDSNQPQHF.

The chain employs TRBV6-5 and TRBJ2-2; D gene ambiguous. Per germline, CDR1 MNHEY and CDR2 SVGAGI. The CDR3 contains 15 residues. Trimming pared 2 bases from V and 1 base from J, leaving 8 bases between. CDR3 in amino acids: CASSYVALNTGELFF. The CDR3 DNA reads TGTGCCAGCAGTTACGTAGCCCTGAACACCGGGGAGCTGTTTTTT.